Presented here are 16 T cell receptor beta chains from one specimen sequenced in a study of cytomegalovirus exposure and HLA in healthy donors. Primers: 60 Vbeta forward and 13 Jbeta reverse. TCRdb's table, derived via immunoSEQ multiplex PCR, lists solely in-frame clones and lacks some. The sample lists roughly 140,000 clones; 72% were seen once. Sequenced input: PBMCs. The receptors here all came from a man in his forties in good health and CMV-seronegative.

In its sample, this clone was seen a few times. The chain links TRBV29-1 to TRBJ2-7; D possibly corresponds to TRBD1 (6 bases). The germline CDR1 and CDR2 sequences are SQVTM and ANQGSEA. Trimming cost V 7 bases and J 6 bases, with 19 bases left between them. This CDR3 is built from 13 residues. The CDR3 spells CSAGKDRNIEQYF. The CDR3 nucleotides read TGCAGCGCTGGCAAGGACAGAAATATCGAGCAGTACTTC.

J is TRBJ2-5 and V is TRBV30, with 11 bases matching TRBD2. The CDR3 loop spans 17 amino acids. The V gene's germline CDR1 is GTSNPN and CDR2 SVGIG (reference sequence). The ends lost 1 base at V and 5 bases at J; junction bases unmatched: 12. The CDR3 region is CAWSGVLAGDLRETQYF. In nucleotides, the CDR3 is TGTGCCTGGAGTGGGGTACTAGCGGGAGATTTGAGGGAGACCCAGTACTTC.

A single count supports this clone. The chain couples TRBV2 to TRBJ2-7, with D tentatively TRBD1 (6 bases). Germline V CDR1 and CDR2: SNHLY, FYNNEI. The CDR3 totals 16 residues. Trimming removed 2 bases from V and 2 bases from J, with 16 bases in between. The CDR3, as DNA: TGTGCCAGCAGTGAAAAGGGGCCACAGGGCACCTACGAGCAGTACTTC. It translates to CASSEKGPQGTYEQYF.

The V call is TRBV5-6, the J call TRBJ2-5; TRBD1 matches at 7 bases. Per germline, CDR1 SGHDT and CDR2 YYEEEE. V lost 5 bases to trimming and J lost 0 bases; unmatched junction nucleotides: 4. There are 14 residues in the CDR3. CDR3 sequence: CASSKTGHQETQYF. For the CDR3, the DNA is TGTGCCAGCAGTAAGACAGGGCACCAAGAGACCCAGTACTTC.

This rearrangement joins TRBV6-6 to TRBJ1-2; tentatively, D is TRBD1 (6 bases). Trimming stripped 2 bases from V and 6 bases from J, with 13 bases between. CDR1 is MNHNY, CDR2 SVGAGI, per germline (reference sequence). The CDR3 spans 14 residues. In DNA, the CDR3 is TGTGCCAGCAGTTACGTGACAGGTGGGCATGGCTACACCTTC. Translated: CASSYVTGGHGYTF.

This clone was counted a few times. This chain's CDR3 is CASSLLTGSTYGYTF. The CDR3 nucleotides are TGTGCCAGCAGTCTGTTGACAGGGTCGACTTATGGCTACACCTTC. The chain uses TRBV28 and TRBJ1-2; 7 bases are a match to TRBD1. CDR1 is MDHEN, CDR2 SYDVKM, per germline. J gave up 5 bases and V 5 bases, and 11 bases lay outside the gene matches. CDR3 size: 15 residues.

The gene calls are TRBV7-7 and TRBJ2-7; D is undetermined. The CDR3 runs to 15 residues. Per the germline V gene, CDR1 is SSHAT and CDR2 is FNYEAQ (reference sequence). V was pared by 1 base and J by 3 bases, with 13 bases between. The CDR3 loop reads CASSLDLSHFYEQYF. CDR3 bases: TGTGCCAGCAGCTTAGATCTTAGCCACTTCTACGAGCAGTACTTC.

This clone has only a few counts. The chain uses TRBV30 and TRBJ1-3, with no clear D. Germline assignment: CDR1 GTSNPN and CDR2 SVGIG (reference sequence). V was shortened by 2 bases and J by 8 bases, with 16 bases between the two germline ends. The CDR3 is 14 amino acids. The chain's CDR3 is CAWSLRLVTDTIYF. For the CDR3, the DNA is TGTGCCTGGAGTCTCCGACTGGTCACGGACACCATATATTTT.

This clone was detected once. The chain has TRBV2 and TRBJ1-5; perhaps TRBD1 as D (5 bases). Trimming stripped 6 bases from V and 1 base from J, with 10 bases between. The CDR3 extends over 14 amino acids. CDR1 and CDR2 (germline): SNHLY, FYNNEI. The CDR3 is CASRLGGSNQPQHF. CDR3 sequence (DNA): TGTGCCAGCAGATTGGGGGGAAGCAATCAGCCCCAGCATTTT.

A few counts support this clone. This rearrangement joins TRBV10-2 to TRBJ1-4; D perhaps matches TRBD1 (6 bases). Per germline, CDR1 WSHSY and CDR2 SAAADI. Trimming took off 0 bases at V and 1 base at J, with 9 bases between the two ends. The CDR3 consists of 16 residues. The CDR3: CASSESLGGTNEKLFF. The DNA for the CDR3 is TGCGCCAGCAGTGAGTCCCTAGGGGGAACTAATGAAAAACTGTTTTTT.

This clone was seen a handful of times. The chain uses TRBV4-2 and TRBJ2-3, with 9 positions matching TRBD2. Germline V gives CDR1 LGHNA, CDR2 YNFKEQ. Trimming at V came to 0 bases and at J to 2 bases, leaving 9 bases not matched to a gene. The CDR3 totals 18 residues. The CDR3 DNA reads as TGTGCCAGCAGCCAAGAAAACCCTGCGGGGGGGGACACAGATACGCAGTATTTT. This encodes CASSQENPAGGDTDTQYF.

This clone occurred a few times. The V call is TRBV5-4, the J call TRBJ2-3; TRBD2 might be the D (6 bases). The CDR3 runs 14 residues. Trimming took off 2 bases at V and 6 bases at J, with 13 bases between the two ends. CDR1 is SGHNT and CDR2 is YYREEE in the germline V gene (reference sequence). The CDR3 region is CASSFRGGGDTQYF. The CDR3 DNA reads as TGTGCCAGCAGCTTTAGGGGAGGCGGGGATACGCAGTATTTT. The whole variable domain, remainder taken from reference TRBV5-4 and TRBJ2-3, is ETGVTQSPTHLIKTRGQQVTLRCSSQSGHNTVSWYQQALGQGPQFIFQYYREEENGRGNFPPRFSGLQFPNYSSELNVNALELDDSALYLCASSFRGGGDTQYFGPGTRLTVL.

The V gene is TRBV13, the J gene TRBJ2-5; 7 bases fit TRBD1. The germline V gene encodes CDR1 PRHDT and CDR2 FYEKMQ (reference sequence). This CDR3 region has 14 residues. Trimming at V came to 5 bases and at J to 2 bases, leaving 5 bases not matched to a gene. The CDR3: CASSPDRVQETQYF. The CDR3 nucleotides read TGTGCCAGCAGCCCAGACAGGGTTCAAGAGACCCAGTACTTC.

The chain recombines TRBV2 with TRBJ2-7, with 9 bases aligning to TRBD1. V dropped 3 bases and J dropped 2; count of bases not matched to a gene: 8. The CDR3 spans 16 residues. CDR1 is SNHLY, CDR2 FYNNEI, per germline. CDR3 residues: CASSDPIRTGAYEQYF. CDR3 bases: TGTGCCAGCAGTGATCCTATAAGGACAGGGGCCTACGAGCAGTACTTC.

This chain uses TRBV2 with TRBJ2-7, with 8 bases that match TRBD1. V lost 6 bases and J lost 3; bases outside the gene matches: 7. Germline assignment: CDR1 SNHLY and CDR2 FYNNEI. This CDR3 is 14 amino acids long. The CDR3 DNA reads TGTGCCAGCAGCCCGCCACAGGGGGTCTACGAGCAGTACTTC. Amino acids: CASSPPQGVYEQYF.

The chain carries TRBV5-1 and TRBJ2-5; possibly TRBD1 for D (6 bases). The germline V and J ends were trimmed by 3 bases and 4 bases, with 13 bases remaining between them. From germline, CDR1 is SGHRS and CDR2 YFSETQ. The CDR3 runs to 14 residues. CDR3 loop: CASSSPGQPETQYF. DNA for the CDR3: TGCGCCAGCAGCTCGCCGGGACAACCAGAGACCCAGTACTTC.